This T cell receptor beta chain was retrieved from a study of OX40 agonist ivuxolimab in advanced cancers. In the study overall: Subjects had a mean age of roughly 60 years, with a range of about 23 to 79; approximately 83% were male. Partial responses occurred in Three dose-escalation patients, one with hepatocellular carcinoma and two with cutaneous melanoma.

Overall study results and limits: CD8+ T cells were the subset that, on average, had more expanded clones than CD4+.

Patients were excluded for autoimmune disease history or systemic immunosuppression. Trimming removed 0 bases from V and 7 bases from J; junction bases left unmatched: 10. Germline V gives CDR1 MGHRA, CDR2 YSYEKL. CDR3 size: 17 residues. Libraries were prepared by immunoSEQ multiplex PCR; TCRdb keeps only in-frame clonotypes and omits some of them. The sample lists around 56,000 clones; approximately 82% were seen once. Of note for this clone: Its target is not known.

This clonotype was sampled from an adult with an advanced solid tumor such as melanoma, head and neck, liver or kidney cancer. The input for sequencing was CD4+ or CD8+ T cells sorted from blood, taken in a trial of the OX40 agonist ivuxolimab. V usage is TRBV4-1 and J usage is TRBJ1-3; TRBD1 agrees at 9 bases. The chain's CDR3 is CASSQDGAGQGRNTIYF. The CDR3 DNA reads TGCGCCAGCAGCCAAGATGGCGCGGGACAGGGCAGGAACACCATATATTTT.